This T cell receptor (beta chain) was identified in a study of blood T cell repertoires in COVID-19. Some clones are missing from TCRdb's copy, which holds only in-frame ones; the method was immunoSEQ multiplex PCR. The sample has under 450,000 clones, approximately 89% seen once. Per the germline V gene, CDR1 is SGHTS and CDR2 is YDEGEE. V lost 4 bases and J 6 bases, leaving 8 bases between the germline ends. CDR3 length: 12 residues. The sequenced sample consisted of peripheral blood. The origin of this receptor is a woman aged 40 to 55 with COVID-19, enrolled during active disease. This sequence joins TRBV5-8 and TRBJ1-5, with no clear D. CDR3 sequence (DNA): TGTGCCAGCAGCGTATCTTCTCAGCCCCAGCATTTT. Its protein product is CASSVSSQPQHF.